Shown below are 12 T cell receptor beta chains from a single sample sequenced in a study of blood T cell repertoires in COVID-19 (dated by TCRdb to 2018 to 2021). Library construction relied on the immunoSEQ multiplex PCR assay. TCRdb's version of the immuneACCESS table is confined to in-frame rearrangements and falls short of the full clone set. An unresolved V gene accounts for under half of the shortfall where checked; the remainder is of unknown origin. The sample table holds 70,000 to 95,000 clones, of which 89% were seen once. The ten largest make up 5.2% of the sample. The sample comprised peripheral blood. The receptors derive from a woman of 80 years or more with active COVID-19.

This sequence joins TRBV7-2 and TRBJ2-1, with TRBD2 matching 10 bases. CDR3 size: 16 residues. V was pared by 5 bases and J by 0 bases, with 4 bases of the junction left unmatched. Germline assignment: CDR1 SGHTA and CDR2 FQGNSA. DNA for the CDR3: TGTGCCAGCAGCCCCTCTAGCGGGGGCTCCTACAATGAGCAGTTCTTC. This gives the protein CASSPSSGGSYNEQFF.

The gene calls are TRBV28 and TRBJ1-4, with a possible D match to TRBD1 (5 bases). Between the trimmed V and J ends, which lost 7 bases and 11 bases, there was a span of 26 bases. Germline assignment: CDR1 MDHEN and CDR2 SYDVKM. The CDR3 runs to 16 residues. CDR3 nucleotides: TGTGCCAGCATCACGCGGGACGCGCCGTTCGGGGGGAAACTGTTTTTT. Translated, it gives CASITRDAPFGGKLFF.

This clone has just a few counts. The rearrangement uses TRBV28 and TRBJ2-2; 10 bases are a match to TRBD2. Germline lookup yields CDR1 MDHEN and CDR2 SYDVKM. This CDR3 is 14 amino acids long. V shed 10 bases and J 4 bases; nucleotides not matched to a gene: 6. In nucleotides, the CDR3 is TGTGCCATTCAGGGGACTAGCGCCACCGGGGAGCTGTTTTTT. It specifies CAIQGTSATGELFF.

The chain employs TRBV27 and TRBJ1-5; D perhaps matches TRBD1 (5 bases). The CDR3 contains 18 residues. The germline gives CDR1 MNHEY, CDR2 SMNVEV (reference sequence). V dropped 2 bases and J dropped 0 bases, with 17 bases sitting between them. CDR3 DNA: TGTGCCAGCAGTTTACAGGGATCCCCATGGTATAGCAATCAGCCCCAGCATTTT. This codes for CASSLQGSPWYSNQPQHF.

The chain links TRBV2 to TRBJ2-7, with D tentatively TRBD1 (7 bases). CDR3 length: 16 residues. The germline V gene encodes CDR1 SNHLY and CDR2 FYNNEI. V was shortened by 3 bases and J by 2 bases, with 17 bases between the two germline ends. CDR3 in DNA: TGTGCCAGCAGTGATAGGGGGGCAGGGGGTCCCTACGAGCAGTACTTC. Translated: CASSDRGAGGPYEQYF.

The rearrangement uses TRBV4-2 and TRBJ1-2; D is unresolved. V dropped 0 bases and J dropped 8 bases, with 19 bases sitting between them. Germline V gives CDR1 LGHNA, CDR2 YNFKEQ. The CDR3 is 16 residues long. The chain's CDR3 is CASSQERLAVEGGYTF. In DNA, the CDR3 is TGTGCCAGCAGCCAAGAGCGATTAGCAGTCGAGGGCGGCTACACCTTC.

This chain connects TRBV27 to TRBJ1-4; a weak D match, TRBD1 (6 bases). The CDR3 runs 15 residues. The germline gives CDR1 MNHEY, CDR2 SMNVEV (reference sequence). V dropped 5 bases and J dropped 10 bases, with 20 bases sitting between them. CDR3 amino acids: CASSPSTAVRGKLFF. The CDR3 DNA follows: TGTGCCAGCAGTCCCTCGACAGCGGTCAGGGGAAAACTGTTTTTT.

The CDR3 nucleotides are TGTGCCAGCAGCCGGGGACAGGGGGAGCTAGCGTGGGACAATGAGCAGTTCTTC. This encodes CASSRGQGELAWDNEQFF. The J gene is TRBJ2-1, the V gene TRBV9, with TRBD1 matching 11 bases. With 4 bases clipped from V and 5 bases from J, the junction kept 14 bases outside the gene matches. CDR3 length: 18 residues. Per germline, CDR1 SGDLS and CDR2 YYNGEE.

CDR3 region: CASSLESIGAYEQYF. CDR3 coding DNA: TGCGCCAGCAGCTTGGAGTCGATAGGGGCCTACGAGCAGTACTTC. This sequence joins TRBV5-1 and TRBJ2-7, with D maybe TRBD1 (5 bases). CDR1 and CDR2 (germline): SGHRS, YFSETQ. The length of the CDR3 is 15 residues. The V end was cut by 0 bases, the J end by 2 bases, with 12 bases between.

This clone was detected a few times. This chain uses TRBV12-3 or TRBV12-4 with TRBJ2-7, with a weak D call TRBD1 (6 bases). The CDR3 runs 13 residues. Between the trimmed V and J ends, which lost 5 bases and 2 bases, there was a span of 10 bases. The chain's CDR3 is CASSLGQTYEQYF. CDR3 DNA: TGTGCCAGCAGTCTAGGACAGACCTACGAGCAGTACTTC.

V is TRBV4-1 and J is TRBJ2-3, with 9 bases lining up with TRBD2. The CDR3 runs to 20 residues. The germline V gene encodes CDR1 MGHRA and CDR2 YSYEKL. The V and J ends lost 2 bases and 5 bases, in that order; junction bases with no gene match: 20. In nucleotides, the CDR3 is TGCGCCAGCAGCCAACAGCGACAGCCGGGGGCGGGAGGGCCGATAGATACGCAGTATTTT. Translated: CASSQQRQPGAGGPIDTQYF.

The V call is TRBV18, the J call TRBJ2-2; 7 bases map to TRBD1. V was pared by 5 bases and J by 6 bases, with 9 bases of the junction left unmatched. The CDR3 is 15 residues long. CDR1 and CDR2 (germline): KGHSH, LQKENI. CDR3 amino acids: CASSVGQPQAGELFF. The CDR3, as DNA: TGTGCCAGCTCAGTGGGACAGCCCCAGGCCGGGGAGCTGTTTTTT. Combining the CDR3 with reference TRBV18 and TRBJ2-2 gives the whole variable domain NAGVMQNPRHLVRRRGQEARLRCSPMKGHSHVYWYRQLPEEGLKFMVYLQKENIIDESGMPKERFSAEFPKEGPSILRIQQVVRGDSAAYFCASSVGQPQAGELFFGEGSRLTVL.